The 4 T cell receptor beta chains given below trace back to one sample, sequenced in a study of control samples from healthy donors and cancer patients. This table comes from immunoSEQ multiplex PCR, and its TCRdb copy is limited to in-frame clones, with some not included. Of about 140,000 clones listed, approximately 92% are singletons. Material: blood. These receptors originate from a man younger than 40 in good health.

This clone appeared a single time. The J gene is TRBJ2-5, the V gene TRBV28, with D possibly being TRBD2 (6 bases). Between the trimmed V and J ends, which lost 5 bases and 5 bases, there was a span of 15 bases. Per germline, CDR1 MDHEN and CDR2 SYDVKM. The CDR3 has 14 amino acids. This CDR3 is CASSTRLEGETQYF. CDR3 DNA: TGTGCCAGCAGTACTCGACTAGAGGGGGAGACCCAGTACTTC.

This chain links TRBV7-3 with TRBJ2-5, with D possibly being TRBD2 (6 bases). The V and J ends lost 5 bases and 1 base respectively, with 20 bases between them. The germline gives CDR1 SGHTA, CDR2 FQGTGA. CDR3 size: 17 residues. The CDR3, as DNA: TGTGCCAGCAGCCCCCGGGGACTTTTAGCACCCCAAGAGACCCAGTACTTC. It yields the protein CASSPRGLLAPQETQYF.

This clone is a singleton in its sample. The chain employs TRBV3-1 (or the pseudogene TRBV3-2) and TRBJ1-3, with D hard to call. This CDR3 comprises 11 residues. The germline V and J ends were trimmed by 3 bases and 8 bases, with 5 bases remaining between them. The germline gives CDR1 LGHDT, CDR2 YNNKEL (reference sequence). The chain's CDR3 is CASSQGYTIYF. The CDR3 DNA sequence: TGTGCCAGCAGCCAGGGGTACACCATATATTTT.

The chain carries TRBV15 and TRBJ2-1; no clear D gene. Germline V lookup: CDR1 LNHNV, CDR2 YYDKDF (reference sequence). V was cut by 0 bases and J by 10 bases, with 13 bases left in between. This CDR3 region has 14 residues. In nucleotides, the CDR3 is TGTGCCACCAGCAGAGAGGACGGGCACGGGGAGCAGTTCTTC. Translated: CATSREDGHGEQFF.